The 13 T cell receptor beta chains listed next were all sequenced from one sample in a study of cytomegalovirus exposure and HLA in healthy donors. The repertoire was sequenced with immunoSEQ multiplex PCR; TCRdb's copy has only in-frame clones and lacks some. Found here are about 160,000 clones, 85% to 90% of them singletons; the top ten hold 5.5% to 6%. Sequences were obtained from PBMCs. These receptors were obtained from a young woman in good health and CMV-seronegative.

This clone was recorded many times. The chain combines TRBV19 with TRBJ2-1; 9 positions match TRBD2. The V segment lost 4 bases and the J segment 7 bases; nucleotides outside the gene matches: 8. CDR3 size: 15 residues. The germline gives CDR1 LNHDA, CDR2 SQIVND (reference sequence). Here the CDR3 DNA reads TGTGCCAGTAGTAGTATAGCGGGAGATAGAAATGAGCAGTTCTTC. Its translation: CASSSIAGDRNEQFF.

The CDR3: CASSDGGDYGYTF. CDR3 in DNA: TGTGCCAGCAGTGATGGGGGGGACTATGGCTACACCTTC. The rearrangement joins TRBV28 to TRBJ1-2; D might be TRBD1 (5 bases). With 5 bases removed from V and 3 bases from J, the gap between germline ends came to 10 bases. Germline CDR1 and CDR2: MDHEN and SYDVKM. The CDR3 runs 13 residues.

This clone was found once. This rearrangement joins TRBV19 to TRBJ1-1; D unclear. Trimming cost V 4 bases and J 5 bases, with 11 bases left between them. The CDR3 spans 13 residues. Germline V gene lookup returns CDR1 LNHDA and CDR2 SQIVND (reference sequence). The CDR3, as DNA: TGTGCCAGTAGTAAGGGATGGGGTACTGAAGCTTTCTTT. Its translation: CASSKGWGTEAFF.

The chain has TRBV5-1 and TRBJ2-3; D may match TRBD1 or TRBD2 (5 bases each). V lost 2 bases and J 3 bases, leaving 13 bases between the germline ends. Germline V CDR1 and CDR2: SGHRS, YFSETQ. This CDR3 region has 15 residues. This CDR3 is CASSLSQGETDTQYF. The CDR3 DNA follows: TGCGCCAGCAGCTTAAGTCAGGGAGAGACAGATACGCAGTATTTT. Full variable domain (rest looked up from reference TRBV5-1 and TRBJ2-3): KAGVTQTPRYLIKTRGQQVTLSCSPISGHRSVSWYQQTPGQGLQFLFEYFSETQRNKGNFPGRFSGRQFSNSRSEMNVSTLELGDSALYLCASSLSQGETDTQYFGPGTRLTVL.

The genes are TRBV4-1 and TRBJ1-3, with 8 bases identical to TRBD1. This CDR3 comprises 17 residues. Germline V lookup: CDR1 MGHRA, CDR2 YSYEKL. The J segment lost 0 bases and the V segment lost 3 bases, leaving 7 bases of the junction unmatched. The CDR3 bases are TGCGCCAGCAGCCAGGTAGACAGGGGATACTCTGGAAACACCATATATTTT. It specifies CASSQVDRGYSGNTIYF.

J is TRBJ1-4 and V is TRBV9; tentative D call: TRBD1 (6 bases). The germline V gene encodes CDR1 SGDLS and CDR2 YYNGEE. This CDR3 has 15 amino acids. Between the trimmed V and J ends, which lost 4 bases and 8 bases, there was a span of 18 bases. The CDR3 region is CASSPRRGVFEKLFF. CDR3 nucleotides: TGTGCCAGCAGCCCCCGCAGGGGAGTTTTCGAAAAACTGTTTTTT.

The chain employs TRBV11-2 and TRBJ1-2; no firm D call. The germline V and J ends were trimmed by 6 bases and 3 bases, with 11 bases remaining between them. Germline V gives CDR1 SGHAT, CDR2 FQNNGV. The CDR3 length is 13 residues. CDR3 DNA: TGTGCCAGCAGGGCGAGGAGGGACTATGGCTACACCTTC. This encodes CASRARRDYGYTF.

The J gene is TRBJ2-2, the V gene TRBV5-8; D ambiguous. The CDR3 covers 14 residues. Germline CDR1 is SGHTS and CDR2 is YDEGEE. V was trimmed by 5 bases and J by 1 base, leaving 9 bases between them. Written as DNA, the CDR3 is TGTGCCAGCAGGTTCCGTAAGAACACCGGGGAGCTGTTTTTT. Translating gives CASRFRKNTGELFF.

The CDR3 here is CASSLSMAGVRTDTQYF. The CDR3, as DNA: TGTGCCAGCAGTTTATCGATGGCGGGAGTTAGGACAGATACGCAGTATTTT. The chain recombines TRBV27 with TRBJ2-3, with 7 nucleotides matching TRBD2. Germline V lookup: CDR1 MNHEY, CDR2 SMNVEV (reference sequence). The CDR3 consists of 17 residues. The junction had 9 bases not matched to a gene; V was cut back by 0 bases and J by 3 bases.

The V and J genes are TRBV6-1 and TRBJ1-5, with D unresolved. This CDR3 has 14 residues. V lost 4 bases and J 6 bases, leaving 13 bases between the germline ends. Germline V CDR1 and CDR2: MNHNS, SASEGT. CDR3 loop: CASSAMGELQPQHF. In DNA, the CDR3 is TGTGCCAGCAGTGCAATGGGCGAACTTCAGCCCCAGCATTTT.

This clone was seen a handful of times. The rearrangement links TRBV10-3 to TRBJ2-1; no clear D gene. The CDR3 is 14 residues long. Deletions cut 2 bases from V and 2 bases from J, with 7 bases between. CDR1 is ENHRY and CDR2 is SYGVKD in the germline V gene. CDR3 nucleotide sequence: TGTGCCATCAGTGAGACGACAACCTACAATGAGCAGTTCTTC. Translation: CAISETTTYNEQFF.

This rearrangement joins TRBV30 to TRBJ1-1; D unclear. Germline V lookup: CDR1 GTSNPN, CDR2 SVGIG (reference sequence). The CDR3 sequence is 13 residues long. Trimming took 1 base from V and 0 from J, leaving 6 bases between them. The CDR3 loop is CAWSDRMNTEAFF. The DNA for the CDR3 is TGTGCCTGGAGTGACAGAATGAACACTGAAGCTTTCTTT.

The J gene is TRBJ2-7, the V gene TRBV12-5, with 9 bases lining up with TRBD1. The V gene end was trimmed by 0 bases and the J gene end by 5 bases; junction bases not matched to a gene: 8. The CDR3 spans 16 residues. From germline, CDR1 is LGHNT and CDR2 FRNRAP. The CDR3 reads CASGLVPRQGGDEQYF. DNA for the CDR3: TGTGCTAGTGGTTTGGTACCCCGACAGGGGGGTGACGAGCAGTACTTC.